The 12 T cell receptor beta chains below all came from one sample that was sequenced in a study of T cell repertoires in cytomegalovirus infection. TCRdb analysed the reads with MiXCR anew, one entry per CDR3 protein. The sample holds under 200,000 distinct CDR3 sequences, approximately 30% seen once. The sample taken for sequencing was PBMCs. These receptor sequences come from a human donor in good health (CMV status not recorded). Some clones in this sample may be carry-over from other donors' samples.

There are many counts of this clonotype. The chain's CDR3 is CASSRPWSEAGGLNEQFF. CDR3 nucleotides: TGTGCCAGCAGCCGCCCCTGGAGCGAAGCGGGGGGGCTCAATGAGCAGTTCTTC. V and J are TRBV7-2 and TRBJ2-1, with 10 bases fitting TRBD2. The CDR3 sequence is 18 residues long. Losses at the gene ends were 5 bases for V and 6 bases for J; bases not matched to a gene: 16. Germline CDR1 and CDR2: SGHTA and FQGNSA.

This chain connects TRBV6-1 to TRBJ2-1; D possibly corresponds to TRBD2 (6 bases). With 2 bases removed from V and 2 bases from J, the gap between germline ends came to 19 bases. The CDR3 runs 18 residues. The V gene's germline CDR1 is MNHNS and CDR2 SASEGT. The CDR3 DNA sequence: TGTGCCAGCAGTGAAACAAGTGGGGGGATAGGTGCCTACAATGAGCAGTTCTTC. This gives the protein CASSETSGGIGAYNEQFF.

This clonotype was found many times. V gene TRBV7-6 combines with J gene TRBJ2-7, with TRBD2 matching 12 bases. The CDR3 extends over 17 amino acids. Germline CDR1 reads SGHVS; CDR2 reads FNYEAQ. Unmatched junction bases numbered 7, after V lost 4 bases and J lost 0 bases. The CDR3 loop is CASSSNGLAGLSYEQYF. CDR3 in DNA: TGTGCCAGCAGCTCTAACGGACTAGCGGGGCTCTCCTACGAGCAGTACTTC.

The rearrangement joins TRBV4-2 to TRBJ1-2, with TRBD1 identical over 8 bases. Trimming at V came to 3 bases and at J to 0 bases, leaving 9 bases not matched to a gene. CDR1 and CDR2 from the germline V gene are LGHNA and YNFKEQ. The CDR3 consists of 17 residues. The CDR3 loop reads CASSQATGDNTNYGYTF. The CDR3 nucleotides read TGTGCCAGCAGCCAGGCGACAGGGGACAATACTAACTATGGCTACACCTTC.

The genes are TRBV19 and TRBJ2-4; 8 bases are a match to TRBD1. CDR3 length equals 16 residues. The V and J ends lost 2 bases and 1 base, in that order; junction bases with no gene match: 4. CDR1 LNHDA and CDR2 SQIVND come from the germline V gene (reference sequence). The CDR3 nucleotides are TGTGCCAGTAGTATACAGGGGGCCCTTGCCAAAAACATTCAGTACTTC. Translated: CASSIQGALAKNIQYF.

This clonotype was counted only a few times. CDR3 DNA sequence: TGTGCCAGTCGGGACAGATTCTTTATGGACTACACCTTC. It yields the protein CASRDRFFMDYTF. V gene TRBV12-3 or TRBV12-4 combines with J gene TRBJ1-2; 7 bases line up with TRBD1. The CDR3 loop spans 13 amino acids. The V segment lost 9 bases and the J segment 10 bases; nucleotides outside the gene matches: 14.

Points on this clonotype: With a much larger clone just one base away, this may be a read error. This chain uses TRBV25-1 with TRBJ1-1, with TRBD1 as a possible D gene (6 bases). The CDR3 contains 14 residues. The germline gives CDR1 MGHDK, CDR2 SYGVNS. Trimming took off 6 bases at V and 1 base at J, with 12 bases between the two ends. The CDR3, as DNA: TGTGCCAGCAGCCCCGGACAGAGGAACACTGAAGCTTTCTTT. This sequence encodes CASSPGQRNTEAFF.

This clonotype was seen more than once but under ten times. This sequence joins TRBV7-8 and TRBJ2-7; a weak D match, TRBD2 (6 bases). CDR3 length: 17 amino acids. V lost 5 bases and J lost 4, with 24 bases in between. The V gene's germline CDR1 is SGHVS and CDR2 FQNEAQ. The CDR3 spells CASSTPTGDSLSYEQYF. The CDR3 DNA follows: TGTGCCAGCAGCACCCCCACGGGAGACAGCCTCTCTTACGAGCAGTACTTC.

This clonotype was counted a few times. The rearrangement links TRBV3-1 to TRBJ2-2, with 8 bases lining up with TRBD2. With V trimmed by 11 bases and J by 8 bases, 4 bases remained unmatched. The CDR3 covers 11 residues. CDR1 is LGHDT, CDR2 YNNKEL, per germline (reference sequence). The CDR3 DNA reads as TGTGCCGTCCGCGGGAGGGGGGAGCTGTTTTTT. This translates into CAVRGRGELFF.

This clonotype was observed a few times. This chain links TRBV6-2 or TRBV6-3 with TRBJ1-1, with 7 nucleotides matching TRBD1. The germline V gene encodes CDR1 MNHEY and CDR2 SVGEGT. The CDR3 contains 14 residues. V lost 4 bases to trimming and J lost 1 base; unmatched junction nucleotides: 3. For the CDR3, the DNA is TGTGCCAGCAGTTGGACAGGACCGAACACTGAAGCTTTCTTT. Amino acids: CASSWTGPNTEAFF.

In this sample, this clonotype turned up many times. The genes are TRBV7-2 and TRBJ1-1; tentative D call: TRBD1 (6 bases). Germline-derived CDR1 and CDR2 are SGHTA and FQGNSA. The length of the CDR3 is 13 residues. With 6 bases removed from V and 2 bases from J, the gap between germline ends came to 10 bases. For the CDR3, the DNA is TGTGCCAGCAGTCGGGACACCAACACTGAAGCTTTCTTT. Protein sequence: CASSRDTNTEAFF.

The chain has TRBV2 and TRBJ1-5; TRBD1 might be the D (6 bases). V lost 1 base to trimming and J lost 0 bases, with 19 bases between them. Looked up from germline, CDR1 is SNHLY and CDR2 is FYNNEI. The CDR3 is made up of 19 amino acids. The CDR3 region has the DNA TGTGCCAGCAGTGAAGTTCCAGGGGTAGACGTTTTTAGCAATCAGCCCCAGCATTTT. Translating gives CASSEVPGVDVFSNQPQHF.